This T cell receptor beta chain was recovered during a study of blood T cell repertoires in COVID-19. On the study more broadly: There were acute and convalescent COVID-19 samples, and they came from the United States, Italy and Spain. Sample material is recorded as cDNA or gDNA derived from T cells, B-cell-depleted T cells, or PBMCs.

Germline lookup yields CDR1 ENHRY and CDR2 SYGVKD. V lost 2 bases and J 0 bases, leaving 8 bases between the germline ends. The CDR3 has 15 amino acids. Per the authors' pipeline: From reference gene primer amplification, estimates of nucleated cell counts were derived. Assay: immunoSEQ multiplex PCR; the TCRdb copy retains only in-frame clones and omits some. V and J calls and clone size are copied from that table; D and trimming were computed from the DNA. The data contain 89,000 or so clones, approximately 85% of them singletons. Input material: peripheral blood. This rearrangement joins TRBV10-3 to TRBJ1-5; D remains ambiguous. The origin of this receptor is a human donor in a cohort sampled during active COVID-19. This CDR3 reads CAISETVRSNQPQHF. The CDR3 DNA is TGTGCCATCAGTGAGACGGTACGTAGCAATCAGCCCCAGCATTTT.